This record concerns one T cell receptor (beta chain) sequence. This clonotype was detected only a few times. Its recognized antigen is unknown. No base quality values were provided; no much bigger clone lies one nucleotide off. The sample comes from a study of response to subunit inactivated influenza vaccine (dated 2018 in TCRdb). A note on the overall study: Deep quantitative profiling of the T cell receptor repertoire was used in the study to follow responses to a trivalent subunit inactivated influenza vaccine. Broad study findings and their caveats: According to the authors, only a limited number of new T cells may be recruited by each seasonal influenza vaccination.

What the time point label conveys for this sample: 45 days after influenza vaccine administration. Library preparation was by RT-PCR. The sequencer was an Illumina HiSeq 2500. The public sequencing data were trimmed at Q25 with fastp and processed into clonotypes with MiXCR by TCRdb, which kept only in-frame beta chains. Identical CDR3 proteins give one entry, which carries the most common genes and DNA. Within this sample are approximately 480,000 distinct CDR3 sequences, with 11% of them counted one time only. Clones ranked in the top ten supply approximately 12% of the sample. The junction shows trimming of 4 bases on V and 2 bases on J, and the gene matches do not reach 8 bases of it. From cysteine to phenylalanine, the CDR3 is 15 amino acids long. Just the 45-base CDR3 DNA is kept, in frame starting at base 1. The germline V gene encodes CDR1 SEHNR and CDR2 FQNEAQ (reference sequence).

Specimen: PBMCs from blood, collected about 40 days after vaccination. The TCR originated in a man aged 45 to 65 who received an inactivated influenza vaccine. Donor details come from another sample of the same person, matched by shared clones. Recombination linked TRBV7-9 to TRBJ2-7, and 7 junction bases match TRBD1. This receptor carries the CDR3 CASSSDRTLAYEQYF. The bases read TGTGCCAGCAGCTCGGACAGGACCCTGGCCTACGAGCAGTACTTC.